This T cell receptor (beta chain) was recovered during a study of T cell responses to AZD1222 COVID-19 vaccine (dated by TCRdb to the early 2020s). Looking at the study overall: Because spike-specific TCR depth and breadth did not differ between the two schedules, AZD1222 recipients who got a second dose at roughly 4 weeks were pooled with those who got a second dose at roughly 12 weeks. TCR sequencing covered fewer than 250 trial participants: 200 to 220 given two doses of AZD1222 and approximately 26 given two doses of MenACWY control vaccine. Trial participants were enrolled by age into 18-55, 56-69 and 70-plus year subgroups, with approximately 150, 28 and 58 TCR-sequenced participants respectively. Points the paper makes about the study in general: Conclusions about previously exposed vaccinees are limited because only a handful of AZD1222 recipients were SARS-CoV-2 seropositive at baseline. After two AZD1222 doses, spike-specific TCR breadth and depth were significantly higher than at day 0 and than in MenACWY recipients. Reportedly, almost half of the unique spike-specific TCRs recognized epitopes lying outside the regions that are mutated in the B.1.351 and B.1.1.7 variants. In the small 56-69-year group, the increase in depth fell short of significance, most likely because of low power. Vaccine-associated CD4 TCRs spanned the whole spike protein, with dominant responses in regions 160-218 and 743-854. Participants were mostly white British, with more females than males. The authors suggested clonal diversity may have been underestimated. No day 14 peak-response samples were available, so repertoires were characterized only after the peak T cell response.

Via the germline V gene, CDR1 is KGHDR and CDR2 SFDVKD. From the cysteine through the phenylalanine, the CDR3 covers 16 amino acids. Of all the DNA, just the CDR3 is kept, 48 bases in frame from base 1. Trimming removed 1 base from V and 4 bases from J; the gene matches leave 7 bases unexplained. About this clone itself: Its recognized antigen is unknown. No qualities accompany the bases; no much larger clone lies one base away.

This specimen's time point label, interpreted: baseline before first vaccination. Vaccinee samples were obtained from the UK trials COV001 and COV002, which included a single-blind randomized controlled phase 2/3 trial of AZD1222 (ChAdOx1 nCoV-19) in healthy adults. Trial participant PBMC samples were collected at day 0 and day 28 after the second dose for TCRbeta chain sequencing. The CDR3 regions of human TCRbeta chains were analyzed by immunosequencing. In the source study's methods: Repertoire TCRs were matched against a reference library of SARS-CoV-2-specific TCRs generated with the MIRA antigen-specificity platform. Breadth meant the fraction of unique TCRs that were SARS-CoV-2-associated, whereas depth meant the fraction of total T cells that were SARS-CoV-2-associated. Using the MIRA data, each spike-specific TCR was assigned both to the spike region to which the TCR was reactive and to a CD4 or CD8 class. Log10-transformed breadth and depth values were compared by one-way ANOVA with Sidak's multiple comparisons tests. In TCRdb, the immuneACCESS table is reduced to in-frame sequences with V and J assigned. These tables do not hold every clone; where another copy was compared, an unresolved V gene accounts for under half, and the others remain unexplained. The DNA gave D and trimming, while V, J and clone size come from that table. Recorded for this sample are 150,000 or so clones; around nine tenths of them occurred a single time. 6.9% of the sample belongs to the ten largest clones.

The specimen comprised peripheral blood, sampled on day 0 of AZD1222 vaccination. The V and J genes are TRBV24-1 and TRBJ2-5; TRBD2 agrees with 8 junctional bases. This receptor was obtained from an adult in good health. The CDR3 region has the sequence CATSDFSRGGPETQYF. Read as DNA, the sequence is TGTGCCACCAGTGATTTCTCCCGCGGGGGGCCAGAGACCCAGTACTTC.